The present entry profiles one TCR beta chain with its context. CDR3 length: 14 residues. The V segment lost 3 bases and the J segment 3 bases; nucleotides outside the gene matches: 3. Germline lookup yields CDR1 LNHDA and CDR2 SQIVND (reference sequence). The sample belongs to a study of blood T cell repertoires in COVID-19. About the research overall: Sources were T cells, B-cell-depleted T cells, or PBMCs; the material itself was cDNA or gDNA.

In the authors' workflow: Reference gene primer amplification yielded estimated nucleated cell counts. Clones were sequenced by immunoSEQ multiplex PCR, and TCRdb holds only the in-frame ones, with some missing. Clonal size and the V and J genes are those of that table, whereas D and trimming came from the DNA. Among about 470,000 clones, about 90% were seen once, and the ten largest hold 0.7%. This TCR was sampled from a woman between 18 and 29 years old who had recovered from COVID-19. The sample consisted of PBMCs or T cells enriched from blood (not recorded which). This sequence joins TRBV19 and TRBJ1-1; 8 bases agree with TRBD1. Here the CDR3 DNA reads TGTGCCAGTAGTATGAACAGGGGGGACACTGAAGCTTTCTTT. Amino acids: CASSMNRGDTEAFF.